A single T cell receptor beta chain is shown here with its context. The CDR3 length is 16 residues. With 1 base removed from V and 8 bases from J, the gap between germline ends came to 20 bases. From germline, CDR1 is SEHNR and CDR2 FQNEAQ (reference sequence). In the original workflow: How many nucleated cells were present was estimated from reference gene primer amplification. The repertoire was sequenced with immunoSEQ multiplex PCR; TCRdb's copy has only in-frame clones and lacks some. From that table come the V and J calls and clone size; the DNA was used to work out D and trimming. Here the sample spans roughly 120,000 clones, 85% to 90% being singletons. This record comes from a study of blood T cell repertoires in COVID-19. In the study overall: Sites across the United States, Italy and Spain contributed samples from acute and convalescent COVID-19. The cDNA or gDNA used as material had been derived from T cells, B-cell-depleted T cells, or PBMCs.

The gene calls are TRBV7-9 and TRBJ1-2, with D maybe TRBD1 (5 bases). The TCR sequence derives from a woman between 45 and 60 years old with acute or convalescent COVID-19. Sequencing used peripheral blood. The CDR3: CASSLVRQGLITGYTF. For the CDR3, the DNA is TGTGCCAGCAGCTTAGTGAGGCAGGGACTTATTACCGGCTACACCTTC.